These T cell receptor beta chains were read from a single sample in a study of blood T cell repertoires in COVID-19. Some clones are missing from TCRdb's copy, which holds only in-frame ones; the method was immunoSEQ multiplex PCR. The sample includes 150,000 or so clones, around 88% seen only once; the top ten take around 5%. Sequencing used peripheral blood. Every receptor here comes from a human donor in a cohort sampled during active COVID-19. Both conserved end residues are part of each CDR3. Fields, in order: J gene, V gene, D gene, CDR3 DNA, CDR3 protein. A D gene is named only where the DNA matches it firmly.

>TRBJ2-7|TRBV4-2|NA
TGTGCCAGCAGCCACCTTCGGGACTCGGTGCCCTACGAGCAGTACTTC
CASSHLRDSVPYEQYF
>TRBJ2-5|TRBV5-1|NA
TGCGCCAGCCGGGGCGGGGGCAGCCCCGGGGAGACCCAGTACTTC
CASRGGGSPGETQYF
>TRBJ2-3|TRBV10-3|TRBD1
TGTGCCACCAAACAGGGGGGTACGCAGTATTTT
CATKQGGTQYF
>TRBJ2-5|TRBV12-3/TRBV12-4|NA
TGTGCCAGCAGTTTAATAGAAGAGACCCAGTACTTC
CASSLIEETQYF
>TRBJ2-7|TRBV24-1|TRBD1
TGTGCCACCGGGACAGGGGCCTACGAGCAGTACTTC
CATGTGAYEQYF
>TRBJ2-7|TRBV11-3|TRBD1
TGTGCCAGCAGCCCCACGACAGGGGGCGAGCAGTACTTC
CASSPTTGGEQYF
>TRBJ1-3|TRBV13|NA
TGTGCCAGCAGCCCAGGCCCCCTAATTGGGGGAAACACCATATATTTT
CASSPGPLIGGNTIYF
>TRBJ1-6|TRBV5-6|NA
TGTGCCAGCAGCTTGACCGCAAGGGGGAATTCACCCCTCCACTTT
CASSLTARGNSPLHF
>TRBJ2-5|TRBV9|TRBD2
TGTGCCAGCAGCGTAGGTGGGACTAGCCCAGAGACCCAGTACTTC
CASSVGGTSPETQYF
>TRBJ2-3|TRBV30|TRBD2
TGTGCCTGGCTCCCGGGGGGAAGCACAGATACGCAGTATTTT
CAWLPGGSTDTQYF
>TRBJ2-1|TRBV6-6|TRBD2
TGTGCCAGCAGTCCGAGCGGGGTAGAGGGGAATGAGCAGTTCTTC
CASSPSGVEGNEQFF
>TRBJ2-1|TRBV28|TRBD1
TGTGCCAGCATTTCAGGGGGTACTAATGAGCAGTTCTTC
CASISGGTNEQFF